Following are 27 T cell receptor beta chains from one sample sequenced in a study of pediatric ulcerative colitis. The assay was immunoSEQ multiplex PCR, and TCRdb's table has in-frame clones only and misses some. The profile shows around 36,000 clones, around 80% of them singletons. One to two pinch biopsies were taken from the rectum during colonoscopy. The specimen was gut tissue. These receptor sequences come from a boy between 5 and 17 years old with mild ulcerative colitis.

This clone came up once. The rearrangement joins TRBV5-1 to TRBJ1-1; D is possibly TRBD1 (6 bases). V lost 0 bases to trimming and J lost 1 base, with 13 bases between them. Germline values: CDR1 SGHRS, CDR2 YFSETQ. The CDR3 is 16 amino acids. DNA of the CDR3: TGCGCCAGCAGCTTGGGGGCAGGGGAGGCGAACACTGAAGCTTTCTTT. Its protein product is CASSLGAGEANTEAFF.

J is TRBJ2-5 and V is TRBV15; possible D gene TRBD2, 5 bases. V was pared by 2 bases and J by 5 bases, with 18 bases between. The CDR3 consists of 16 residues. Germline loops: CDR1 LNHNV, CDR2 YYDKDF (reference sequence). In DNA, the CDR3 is TGTGCCACCAGCAGAAGAGGGCCCGGGTACCCTGAGACCCAGTACTTC. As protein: CATSRRGPGYPETQYF.

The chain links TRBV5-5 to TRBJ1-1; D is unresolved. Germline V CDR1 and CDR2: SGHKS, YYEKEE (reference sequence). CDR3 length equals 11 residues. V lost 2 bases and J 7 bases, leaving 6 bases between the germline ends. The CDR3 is CASSFSLEAFF. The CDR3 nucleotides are TGTGCCAGCAGCTTCTCTCTTGAAGCTTTCTTT.

CDR3 region: CASSEKDHYGYTF. The CDR3 nucleotides are TGCGCCAGCAGTGAGAAGGACCACTATGGCTACACCTTC. This chain joins TRBV10-1 and TRBJ1-2; D uncertain. The germline V gene has CDR1 WNHNN and CDR2 SYGVQD (reference sequence). The germline V and J ends were trimmed by 2 bases and 3 bases, with 7 bases remaining between them. The CDR3 spans 13 residues.

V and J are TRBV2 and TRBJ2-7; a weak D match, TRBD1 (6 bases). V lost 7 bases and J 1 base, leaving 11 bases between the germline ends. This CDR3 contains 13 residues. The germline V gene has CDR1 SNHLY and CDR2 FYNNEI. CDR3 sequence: CASMATGSYEQYF. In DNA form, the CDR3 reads TGTGCCAGCATGGCGACAGGTTCCTACGAGCAGTACTTC.

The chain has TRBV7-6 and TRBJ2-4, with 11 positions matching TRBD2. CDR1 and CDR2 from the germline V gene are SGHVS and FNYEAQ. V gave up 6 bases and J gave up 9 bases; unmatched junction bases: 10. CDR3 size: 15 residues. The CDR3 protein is CASSTEASGGSIQYF. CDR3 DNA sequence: TGTGCCAGCAGTACCGAGGCTAGCGGGGGGAGCATTCAGTACTTC.

The CDR3 DNA is TGTGCCAGCAAAGGACAAGATCAGCCCCAGCATTTT. This gives the protein CASKGQDQPQHF. The chain recombines TRBV2 with TRBJ1-5, with a possible D match to TRBD1 (5 bases). Trimming took 7 bases from V and 5 from J, leaving 9 bases between them. The CDR3 has 12 amino acids. The germline gives CDR1 SNHLY, CDR2 FYNNEI.

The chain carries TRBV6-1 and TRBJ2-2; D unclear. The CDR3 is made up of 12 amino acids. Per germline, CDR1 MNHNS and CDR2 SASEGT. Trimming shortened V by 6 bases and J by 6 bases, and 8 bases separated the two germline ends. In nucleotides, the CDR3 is TGTGCCAGCAGACCTACAGCCGGGGAGCTGTTTTTT. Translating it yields CASRPTAGELFF.

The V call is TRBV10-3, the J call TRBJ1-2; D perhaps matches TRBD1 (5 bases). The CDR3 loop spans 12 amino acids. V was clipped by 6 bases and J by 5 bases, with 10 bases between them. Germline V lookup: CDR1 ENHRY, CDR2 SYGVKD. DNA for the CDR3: TGTGCCATCAGCGACAGCTTTTATGGCTACACCTTC. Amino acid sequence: CAISDSFYGYTF.

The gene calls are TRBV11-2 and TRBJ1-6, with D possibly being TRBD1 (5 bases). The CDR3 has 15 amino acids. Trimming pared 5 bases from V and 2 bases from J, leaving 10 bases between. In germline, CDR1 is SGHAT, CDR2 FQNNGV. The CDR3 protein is CASSLGTAYNSPLHF. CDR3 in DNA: TGTGCCAGCAGCCTAGGGACGGCCTATAATTCACCCCTCCACTTT.

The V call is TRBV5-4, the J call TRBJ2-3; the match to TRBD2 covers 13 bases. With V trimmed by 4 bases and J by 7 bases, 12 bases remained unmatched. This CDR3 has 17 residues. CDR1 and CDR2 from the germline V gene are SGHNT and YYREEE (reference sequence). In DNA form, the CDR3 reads TGTGCCAGCAGCCCACCCACTAGCGGGGGGGGACGGTATACGCAGTATTTT. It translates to CASSPPTSGGGRYTQYF.

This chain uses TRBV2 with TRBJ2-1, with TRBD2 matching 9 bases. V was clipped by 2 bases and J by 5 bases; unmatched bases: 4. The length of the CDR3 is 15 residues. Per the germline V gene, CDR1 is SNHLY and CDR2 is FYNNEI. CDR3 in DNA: TGTGCCAGCAGTGAATGGCGGGGGGGTCACAATGAGCAGTTCTTC. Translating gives CASSEWRGGHNEQFF.

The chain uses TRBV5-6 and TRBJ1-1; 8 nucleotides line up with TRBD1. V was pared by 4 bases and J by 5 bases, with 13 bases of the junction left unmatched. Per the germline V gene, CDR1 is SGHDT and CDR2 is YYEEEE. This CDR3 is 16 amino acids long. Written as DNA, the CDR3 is TGTGCCAGCAGCCTGGGGATCGGACAGGGTGGTACTGAAGCTTTCTTT. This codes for CASSLGIGQGGTEAFF. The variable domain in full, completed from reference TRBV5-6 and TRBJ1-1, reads DAGVTQSPTHLIKTRGQQVTLRCSPKSGHDTVSWYQQALGQGPQFIFQYYEEEERQRGNFPDRFSGHQFPNYSSELNVNALLLGDSALYLCASSLGIGQGGTEAFFGQGTRLTVV.

The CDR3 protein is CASSYGGQGRFYEQYF. In DNA form, the CDR3 reads TGTGCCAGCAGTTATGGGGGACAGGGAAGATTTTACGAGCAGTACTTC. V and J are TRBV6-5 and TRBJ2-7, with 9 bases fitting TRBD1. Germline CDR1 reads MNHEY; CDR2 reads SVGAGI. The length of the CDR3 is 16 residues. V dropped 3 bases and J dropped 4; count of bases not matched to a gene: 10.

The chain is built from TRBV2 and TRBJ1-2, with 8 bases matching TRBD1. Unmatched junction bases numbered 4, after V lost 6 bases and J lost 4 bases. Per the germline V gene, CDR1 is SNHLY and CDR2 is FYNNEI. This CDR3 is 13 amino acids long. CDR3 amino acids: CASRGTGFYGYTF. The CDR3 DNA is TGTGCCAGCAGGGGGACAGGCTTCTATGGCTACACCTTC.

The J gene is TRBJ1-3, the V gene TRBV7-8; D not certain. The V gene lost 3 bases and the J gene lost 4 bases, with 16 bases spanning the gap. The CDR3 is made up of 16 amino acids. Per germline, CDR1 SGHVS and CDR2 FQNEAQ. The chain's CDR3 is CASSLDSTEPGNTIYF. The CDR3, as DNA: TGTGCCAGCAGCTTGGATTCGACGGAGCCGGGAAACACCATATATTTT. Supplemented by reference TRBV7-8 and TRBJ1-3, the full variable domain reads GAGVSQSPRYKVAKRGQDVALRCDPISGHVSLFWYQQALGQGPEFLTYFQNEAQLDKSGLPSDRFFAERPEGSVSTLKIQRTQQEDSAVYLCASSLDSTEPGNTIYFGEGSWLTVV.

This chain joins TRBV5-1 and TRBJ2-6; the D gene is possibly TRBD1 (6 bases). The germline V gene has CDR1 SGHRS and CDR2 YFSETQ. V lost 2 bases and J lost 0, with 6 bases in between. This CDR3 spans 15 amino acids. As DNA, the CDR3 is TGCGCCAGCAGCTTAGGGGGCTCTGGGGCCAACGTCCTGACTTTC. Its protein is CASSLGGSGANVLTF.

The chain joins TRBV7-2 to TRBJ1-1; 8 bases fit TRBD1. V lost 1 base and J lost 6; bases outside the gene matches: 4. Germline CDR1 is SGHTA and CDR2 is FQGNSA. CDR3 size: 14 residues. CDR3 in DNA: TGTGCCAGCAGCTTAGAGGGACAGGCGTCTGAAGCTTTCTTT. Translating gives CASSLEGQASEAFF.

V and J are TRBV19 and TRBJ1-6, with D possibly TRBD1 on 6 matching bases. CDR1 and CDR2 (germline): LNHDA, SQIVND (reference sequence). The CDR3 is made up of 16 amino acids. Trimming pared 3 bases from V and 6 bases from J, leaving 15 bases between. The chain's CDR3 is CASSISAGHTNSPLHF. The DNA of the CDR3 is TGTGCCAGTAGTATCTCCGCGGGACATACTAATTCACCCCTCCACTTT.

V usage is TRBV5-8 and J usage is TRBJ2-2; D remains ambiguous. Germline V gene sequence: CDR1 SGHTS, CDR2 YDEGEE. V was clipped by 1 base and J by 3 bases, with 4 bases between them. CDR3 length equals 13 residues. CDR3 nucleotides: TGTGCCAGCAGCTTGCCCTACACCGGGGAGCTGTTTTTT. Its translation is CASSLPYTGELFF. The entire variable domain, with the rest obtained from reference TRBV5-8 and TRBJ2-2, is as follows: EAGVTQSPTHLIKTRGQQATLRCSPISGHTSVYWYQQALGLGLQFLLWYDEGEERNRGNFPPRFSGRQFPNYSSELNVNALELEDSALYLCASSLPYTGELFFGEGSRLTVL.

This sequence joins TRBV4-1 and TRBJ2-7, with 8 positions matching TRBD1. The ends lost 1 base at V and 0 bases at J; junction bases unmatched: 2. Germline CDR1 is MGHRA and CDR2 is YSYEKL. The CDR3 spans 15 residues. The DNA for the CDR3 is TGCGCCAGCAGCCAAGGGACAGGGACCTCCTACGAGCAGTACTTC. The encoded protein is CASSQGTGTSYEQYF.

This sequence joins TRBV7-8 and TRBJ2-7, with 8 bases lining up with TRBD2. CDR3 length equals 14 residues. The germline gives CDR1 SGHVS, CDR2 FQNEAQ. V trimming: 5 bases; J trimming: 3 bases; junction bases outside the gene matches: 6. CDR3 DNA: TGTGCCAGCAGCGCCCGGGAGGGGAGCTACGAGCAGTACTTC. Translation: CASSAREGSYEQYF.

The CDR3 is CASSQRQDNSPLHF. CDR3 DNA sequence: TGCGCCAGCAGCCAAAGACAGGATAATTCACCCCTCCACTTT. The gene calls are TRBV4-1 and TRBJ1-6; TRBD1 might be the D (6 bases). The CDR3 contains 14 residues. Germline lookup yields CDR1 MGHRA and CDR2 YSYEKL. V was clipped by 2 bases and J by 5 bases, with 7 bases between them.

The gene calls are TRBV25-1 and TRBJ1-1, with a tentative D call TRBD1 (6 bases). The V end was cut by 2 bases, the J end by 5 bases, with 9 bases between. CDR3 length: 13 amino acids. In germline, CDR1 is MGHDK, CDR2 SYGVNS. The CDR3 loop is CASSEPGQTEAFF. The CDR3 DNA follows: TGTGCCAGCAGTGAACCCGGACAGACTGAAGCTTTCTTT.

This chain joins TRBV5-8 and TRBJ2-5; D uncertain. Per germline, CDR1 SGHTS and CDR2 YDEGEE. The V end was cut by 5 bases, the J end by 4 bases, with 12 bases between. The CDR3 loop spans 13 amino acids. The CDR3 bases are TGTGCCAGCAGTATGATAGAAACAGAGACCCAGTACTTC. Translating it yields CASSMIETETQYF.

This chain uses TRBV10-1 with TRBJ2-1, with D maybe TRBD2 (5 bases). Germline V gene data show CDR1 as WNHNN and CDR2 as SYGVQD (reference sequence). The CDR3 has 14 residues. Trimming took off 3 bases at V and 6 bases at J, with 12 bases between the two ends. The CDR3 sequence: CASSEVTGSNEQFF. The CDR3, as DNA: TGCGCCAGCAGTGAAGTAACGGGGAGCAATGAGCAGTTCTTC.

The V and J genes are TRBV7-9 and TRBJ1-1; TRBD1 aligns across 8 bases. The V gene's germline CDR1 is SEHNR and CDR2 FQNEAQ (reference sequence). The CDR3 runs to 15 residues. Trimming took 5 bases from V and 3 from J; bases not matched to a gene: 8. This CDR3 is CASSTLQGQDTEAFF. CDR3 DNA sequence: TGTGCCAGCAGCACATTACAGGGACAGGACACTGAAGCTTTCTTT.